A selection of T cell receptor beta chains follows, all from one sample in a study of regulatory T cells in long-lasting Graves disease. TCRdb processed the multiplex PCR reads anew with MiXCR; each CDR3 protein has one entry. There are fewer than 400,000 distinct CDR3 sequences in the sample; less than 25% occur only once, and around 21% lies in the top ten. The sequenced sample was peripheral blood mononuclear cells (PBMCs), obtained when the disease was refractory, from a patient treated with antithyroid drugs. The receptors shown here come from a female donor with Graves disease. Both conserved end residues are part of each CDR3. A D gene is named only where the DNA matches it firmly. Only part of the rows carry a size: once, few, many, or a class if the clone is expanded.

length: 16
size: .
J: TRBJ2-1
D: .
V: TRBV6-2/TRBV6-3
CDR3: CASSTGNGSSYNEQFF
DNA: TGTGCCAGCAGTACGGGTAACGGAAGCTCCTACAATGAGCAGTTCTTC

length: 15
size: many
J: TRBJ2-7
D: TRBD1
V: TRBV6-1
CDR3: CASSPATGGGYEQYF
DNA: TGTGCCAGCAGCCCTGCGACAGGGGGAGGCTACGAGCAGTACTTC

length: 13
size: .
J: TRBJ2-3
D: .
V: TRBV20-1
CDR3: CSAPPGGTDTQYF
DNA: TGCAGTGCTCCCCCAGGGGGCACAGATACGCAGTATTTT

length: 12
size: few
J: TRBJ1-1
D: .
V: TRBV5-5
CDR3: CASGGGDTEAFF
DNA: TGTGCCAGCGGCGGTGGGGACACTGAAGCTTTCTTT

length: 16
size: .
J: TRBJ2-4
D: TRBD2
V: TRBV29-1
CDR3: CSVEGLAGGTKNIQYF
DNA: TGCAGCGTCGAGGGACTAGCGGGAGGAACCAAAAACATTCAGTACTTC

length: 17
size: many
J: TRBJ2-2
D: .
V: TRBV7-2
CDR3: CASSAQVGPGVSGELFF
DNA: TGTGCCAGCAGCGCACAAGTCGGACCCGGGGTTAGCGGGGAGCTGTTTTTT

length: 16
size: .
J: TRBJ2-6
D: TRBD1
V: TRBV19
CDR3: CASSIATGAGANVLTF
DNA: TGTGCCAGTAGTATAGCCACAGGGGCTGGGGCCAACGTCCTGACTTTC

length: 14
size: .
J: TRBJ1-1
D: .
V: TRBV19
CDR3: CASIESDLNTEAFF
DNA: TGTGCCAGTATAGAGTCCGACTTGAACACTGAAGCTTTCTTT

length: 18
size: many
J: TRBJ2-5
D: TRBD1
V: TRBV2
CDR3: CASRNTYNRGQIVETQYF
DNA: TGTGCCAGCAGGAACACCTACAATAGGGGACAGATCGTCGAGACCCAGTACTTC

length: 12
size: many
J: TRBJ2-5
D: .
V: TRBV2
CDR3: CASSWSQETQYF
DNA: TGTGCCAGCAGTTGGAGCCAAGAGACCCAGTACTTC

length: 16
size: many
J: TRBJ1-4
D: .
V: TRBV19
CDR3: CASSIDRTSTNEKLFF
DNA: TGTGCCAGTAGTATAGATCGGACGTCAACTAATGAAAAACTGTTTTTT

length: 14
size: .
J: TRBJ1-5
D: TRBD1
V: TRBV30
CDR3: CAWSVGTGRQPQHF
DNA: TGTGCCTGGAGTGTAGGGACAGGGAGACAGCCCCAGCATTTT

length: 14
size: many
J: TRBJ1-1
D: TRBD1
V: TRBV10-3
CDR3: CATKVGQLNTEAFF
DNA: TGTGCCACCAAGGTGGGACAGCTGAACACTGAAGCTTTCTTT

length: 14
size: .
J: TRBJ2-7
D: .
V: TRBV2
CDR3: CASREHRVGGEQYF
DNA: TGTGCCAGCAGGGAGCACAGGGTGGGCGGCGAGCAGTACTTC

length: 14
size: many
J: TRBJ1-6
D: TRBD1
V: TRBV6-1
CDR3: CASRPTGENSPLHF
DNA: TGTGCCAGCAGGCCTACAGGGGAGAATTCACCCCTCCACTTT

length: 16
size: .
J: TRBJ2-2
D: TRBD1
V: TRBV6-1
CDR3: CASLTYRGPNTGELFF
DNA: TGTGCCAGCCTAACCTACAGGGGGCCGAACACCGGGGAGCTGTTTTTT

length: 14
size: .
J: TRBJ2-7
D: .
V: TRBV6-1
CDR3: CASRPLSSSYEQYF
DNA: TGTGCCAGCAGACCTCTATCGAGCTCCTACGAGCAGTACTTC

length: 20
size: .
J: TRBJ2-2
D: TRBD2
V: TRBV27
CDR3: CASSLKVFLAGGSNTGELFF
DNA: TGTGCCAGCAGTTTAAAAGTGTTTCTAGCGGGAGGTTCGAACACCGGGGAGCTGTTTTTT

length: 16
size: many
J: TRBJ1-5
D: TRBD1
V: TRBV6-1
CDR3: CASIAGQAIHNQPQHF
DNA: TGTGCCAGCATCGCCGGACAGGCCATCCACAATCAGCCCCAGCATTTT

length: 13
size: many
J: TRBJ2-7
D: TRBD1
V: TRBV20-1
CDR3: CSARDRLFYEQYF
DNA: TGCAGTGCTCGGGACAGGTTATTCTACGAGCAGTACTTC

length: 16
size: few
J: TRBJ2-5
D: TRBD2
V: TRBV12-3/TRBV12-4
CDR3: CASSFVTSGRGETQYF
DNA: TGTGCCAGCAGTTTTGTTACTAGCGGGAGGGGGGAGACCCAGTACTTC

length: 16
size: many
J: TRBJ1-2
D: TRBD1
V: TRBV12-3/TRBV12-4
CDR3: CASALGPGQTNYGYTF
DNA: TGTGCCAGCGCACTGGGACCGGGACAGACTAACTATGGCTACACCTTC

length: 16
size: many
J: TRBJ2-7
D: TRBD1
V: TRBV15
CDR3: CATSGQVSDHEYEQYF
DNA: TGTGCCACCAGCGGACAGGTCTCCGACCATGAATACGAGCAGTACTTC

length: 13
size: once
J: TRBJ2-2
D: .
V: TRBV19
CDR3: CASSIGSAGELFF
DNA: TGTGCCAGTAGTATAGGGAGTGCCGGGGAGCTGTTTTTT

length: 14
size: many
J: TRBJ1-1
D: .
V: TRBV12-5
CDR3: CASGLVGPDFKAFF
DNA: TGTGCTAGTGGTTTGGTAGGTCCAGACTTTAAAGCTTTCTTT

length: 16
size: .
J: TRBJ1-2
D: TRBD1
V: TRBV4-3
CDR3: CASSQVLRQGNYGYTF
DNA: TGCGCCAGCAGCCAAGTGTTGAGACAGGGCAACTATGGCTACACCTTC

length: 16
size: .
J: TRBJ2-2
D: TRBD1
V: TRBV4-1
CDR3: CASSQVRTGGTGELFF
DNA: TGCGCCAGCAGCCAAGTCAGGACAGGGGGCACCGGGGAGCTGTTTTTT

length: 15
size: many
J: TRBJ1-1
D: .
V: TRBV6-5
CDR3: CASSYSEGMNTEAFF
DNA: TGTGCCAGCAGTTACTCTGAGGGCATGAACACTGAAGCTTTCTTT

length: 17
size: .
J: TRBJ1-6
D: .
V: TRBV10-3
CDR3: CAISESVGPLYNSPLHF
DNA: TGTGCCATCAGTGAATCCGTAGGACCGCTATATAATTCACCCCTCCACTTT

length: 14
size: few
J: TRBJ1-1
D: .
V: TRBV13
CDR3: CASTATEMNTEAFF
DNA: TGTGCCAGCACCGCAACAGAAATGAACACTGAAGCTTTCTTT

length: 13
size: few
J: TRBJ2-5
D: .
V: TRBV10-2
CDR3: CATQGLGVETQYF
DNA: TGCGCCACCCAGGGGCTGGGCGTCGAGACCCAGTACTTC

length: 16
size: .
J: TRBJ2-7
D: TRBD1
V: TRBV11-2
CDR3: CASSLGTGAPSYEQYF
DNA: TGTGCCAGCAGCTTAGGAACAGGGGCTCCCTCCTACGAGCAGTACTTC

length: 15
size: .
J: TRBJ2-2
D: TRBD1
V: TRBV7-3
CDR3: CASSTAGGKTGELFF
DNA: TGTGCCAGCAGCACGGCAGGGGGCAAGACCGGGGAGCTGTTTTTT

length: 14
size: few
J: TRBJ1-4
D: .
V: TRBV5-1
CDR3: CASSVRGANEKLFF
DNA: TGCGCCAGCAGCGTGAGGGGGGCTAATGAAAAACTGTTTTTT

length: 14
size: .
J: TRBJ2-7
D: TRBD2
V: TRBV27
CDR3: CASSSGTSGREQYF
DNA: TGTGCCAGCAGTTCAGGGACTAGCGGGAGGGAGCAGTACTTC

length: 12
size: .
J: TRBJ1-2
D: .
V: TRBV20-1
CDR3: CSARSGGDGYTF
DNA: TGCAGTGCAAGATCCGGGGGCGATGGCTACACCTTC

length: 14
size: many
J: TRBJ2-3
D: .
V: TRBV7-2
CDR3: CASSLWVGPDTQYF
DNA: TGTGCCAGCAGCTTATGGGTGGGACCAGATACGCAGTATTTT

length: 15
size: .
J: TRBJ1-6
D: .
V: TRBV15
CDR3: CATSREGGYNSPLHF
DNA: TGTGCCACCAGCAGAGAGGGGGGCTATAATTCACCCCTCCACTTT

length: 13
size: few
J: TRBJ2-1
D: .
V: TRBV3-1
CDR3: CASSPATLNEQFF
DNA: TGTGCCAGCAGCCCCGCGACCCTAAATGAGCAGTTCTTC

length: 14
size: many
J: TRBJ1-1
D: .
V: TRBV12-3/TRBV12-4
CDR3: CASRPDTSPTEAFF
DNA: TGTGCCAGCAGACCCGATACAAGTCCCACTGAAGCTTTCTTT